These 12 T cell receptor beta chains were all obtained from the same sample, sequenced in a study of glioma-infiltrating T cells. Using RNA template, CDR3s of TCR alpha and beta were amplified with iRepertoire arm-PCR. In TCRdb, the multiplex PCR reads were re-called with MiXCR into one record per CDR3 protein. The repertoire has roughly 190,000 distinct CDR3 sequences, more than 25% of them found once; the top ten carry 20% to 25%. Input material: glioma tissue, nonneoplastic brain tissue, or PBMCs (not recorded which). These receptors were obtained from a human donor with low-grade glioma or glioblastoma, undergoing nonglioma brain surgery, or in good health (not recorded which).

This clonotype occurred many times. The chain combines TRBV7-9 with TRBJ2-1; TRBD2 might be the D (6 bases). Germline V CDR1 and CDR2: SEHNR, FQNEAQ (reference sequence). The CDR3 consists of 14 residues. Trimming removed 5 bases from V and 9 bases from J, with 17 bases in between. CDR3 region: CASSATGAAGEQFF. For the CDR3, the DNA is TGTGCCAGCAGCGCAACGGGAGCGGCAGGTGAGCAGTTCTTC.

This clonotype was picked up many times. The CDR3 reads CSAISPGQRSYEQYF. CDR3 coding DNA: TGCAGTGCAATCTCTCCGGGACAGAGATCCTACGAGCAGTACTTC. The chain couples TRBV20-1 to TRBJ2-7; 7 bases are shared with TRBD1. Per the germline V gene, CDR1 is DFQATT and CDR2 is SNEGSKA (reference sequence). CDR3 length: 15 amino acids. The V gene end was trimmed by 6 bases and the J gene end by 1 base; junction bases not matched to a gene: 12.

This clonotype was seen a few times. The rearrangement joins TRBV19 to TRBJ2-3; TRBD2 matches 8 bases. Germline loops: CDR1 LNHDA, CDR2 SQIVND (reference sequence). V lost 6 bases, J lost 2 bases, and 4 bases stayed unmatched. The CDR3 is made up of 14 amino acids. The CDR3 region has the DNA TGTGCCAGTAGAACTAGCGGACCCACAGATACGCAGTATTTT. It yields the protein CASRTSGPTDTQYF.

The table lists this clonotype with many counts. The genes are TRBV20-1 and TRBJ1-4, with TRBD1 identical over 8 bases. V gave up 0 bases and J gave up 8 bases; unmatched junction bases: 8. Germline values: CDR1 DFQATT, CDR2 SNEGSKA (reference sequence). This CDR3 region has 15 residues. CDR3 DNA sequence: TGCAGTGCTAGAGATACAACAGGGGGGCTGGAAAAACTGTTTTTT. Translated, it gives CSARDTTGGLEKLFF.

This clonotype appeared many times. CDR3 in amino acids: CASSQGNQGESPLHF. In nucleotides, the CDR3 is TGTGCCAGCAGCCAAGGGAACCAGGGGGAATCACCCCTCCACTTT. J is TRBJ1-6 and V is TRBV3-1, with 7 bases aligning to TRBD1. Germline values: CDR1 LGHDT, CDR2 YNNKEL (reference sequence). V gave up 1 base and J gave up 10 bases; unmatched junction bases: 7. The CDR3 runs to 15 residues.

Note on this clonotype: A much larger clone lies a single base off, so this may be a read error. The chain employs TRBV4-1 and TRBJ1-2; D remains unclear. From germline, CDR1 is MGHRA and CDR2 YSYEKL. The length of the CDR3 is 14 residues. CDR3 amino acids: CARSQEVPGYGYTF. The CDR3 bases are TGCGCCAGAAGCCAAGAAGTCCCGGGCTATGGCTACACCTTC.

This clonotype occurred once. The V and J genes are TRBV27 and TRBJ2-3; D perhaps matches TRBD1 (6 bases). Germline V gives CDR1 MNHEY, CDR2 SMNVEV (reference sequence). The CDR3 is made up of 14 amino acids. V gave up 5 bases and J gave up 2 bases, with 11 bases separating them. CDR3 sequence reads: CASSKGHSTDTQYF. CDR3 sequence (DNA): TGTGCCAGCAGTAAGGGACATTCCACAGATACGCAGTATTTT.

Many counts were recorded for this clonotype. J is TRBJ2-1 and V is TRBV19; 7 bases line up with TRBD2. Germline values: CDR1 LNHDA, CDR2 SQIVND (reference sequence). This CDR3 contains 14 residues. V shed 5 bases, J shed 8 bases, and the junction held 9 bases outside the gene matches. The CDR3 here is CASSLGLVIDEQFF. The CDR3 DNA follows: TGTGCCAGTAGTCTAGGACTAGTTATAGATGAGCAGTTCTTC.

Concerning this clonotype: A much larger clone differs by one base, so this may be a read error. The V call is TRBV29-1, the J call TRBJ1-1, with D unclear. V was cut by 6 bases and J by 1 base, with 12 bases left in between. The CDR3 has 13 amino acids. Germline V CDR1 and CDR2: SQVTM, ANQGSEA. DNA for the CDR3: TGCAGCGTGATGGTGTTACAGAACACTGAAGCTTTCTTT. Translating it yields CSVMVLQNTEAFF.

Points on this clonotype: One end of the junction varies from germline; a read error may be responsible. V is TRBV6-2 or TRBV6-3 and J is TRBJ2-7; D remains unclear. Looked up from germline, CDR1 is MNHEY and CDR2 is SVGEGT. This CDR3 contains 13 residues. The CDR3 nucleotides are TGTGTCAGCAGTTACGCTGGGCACAACCAGCAGTACTTC. It codes for CVSSYAGHNQQYF.

This clonotype was seen only a few times. V usage is TRBV2 and J usage is TRBJ2-1, with D perhaps assigned TRBD1 or TRBD2 (5 bases each). V shed 1 base and J shed 11 bases, with 15 bases lying between them. Germline-derived CDR1 and CDR2 are SNHLY and FYNNEI. The CDR3 runs 14 residues. As DNA, the CDR3 is TGTGCCAGCAGTGAAGTACTAGTAGGGACCCAGCAGTTCTTC. It translates to CASSEVLVGTQQFF.

There are many counts of this clonotype. The chain joins TRBV5-1 to TRBJ1-3; D gene uncertain. This CDR3 is built from 14 residues. V was cut by 0 bases and J by 0 bases, with 4 bases left in between. CDR1 is SGHRS, CDR2 YFSETQ, per germline. The CDR3 sequence: CASSLGSSGNTIYF. CDR3 DNA: TGCGCCAGCAGCTTGGGGAGCTCTGGAAACACCATATATTTT.